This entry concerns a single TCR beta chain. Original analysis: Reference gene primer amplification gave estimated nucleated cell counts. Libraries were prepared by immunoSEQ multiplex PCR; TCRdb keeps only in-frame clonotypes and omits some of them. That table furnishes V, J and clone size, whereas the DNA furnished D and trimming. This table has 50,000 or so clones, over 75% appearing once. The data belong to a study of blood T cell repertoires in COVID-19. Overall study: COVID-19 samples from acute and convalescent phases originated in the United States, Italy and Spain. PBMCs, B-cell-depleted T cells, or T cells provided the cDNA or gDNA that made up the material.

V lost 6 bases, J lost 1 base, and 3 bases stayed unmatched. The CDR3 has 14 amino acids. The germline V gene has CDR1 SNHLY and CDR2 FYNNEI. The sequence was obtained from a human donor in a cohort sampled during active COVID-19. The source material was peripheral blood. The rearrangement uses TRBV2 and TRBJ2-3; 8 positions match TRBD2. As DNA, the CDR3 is TGTGCCAGCAGCGCGACTAGCGGCACAGATACGCAGTATTTT. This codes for CASSATSGTDTQYF.